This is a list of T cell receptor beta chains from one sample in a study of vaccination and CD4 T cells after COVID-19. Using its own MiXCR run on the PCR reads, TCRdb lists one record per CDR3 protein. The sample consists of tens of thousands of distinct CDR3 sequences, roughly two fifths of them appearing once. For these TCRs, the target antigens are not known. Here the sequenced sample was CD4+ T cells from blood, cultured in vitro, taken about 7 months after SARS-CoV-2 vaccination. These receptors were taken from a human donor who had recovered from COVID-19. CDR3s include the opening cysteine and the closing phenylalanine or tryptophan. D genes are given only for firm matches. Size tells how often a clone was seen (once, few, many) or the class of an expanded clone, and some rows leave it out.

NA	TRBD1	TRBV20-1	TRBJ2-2	TGCAGTGCATCCGACAGGGGGGGCACCGGGGAGCTGTTTTTT	CSASDRGGTGELFF
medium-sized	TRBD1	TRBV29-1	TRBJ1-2	TGCAGCGTCGGGGACAGGGGCTATGGCTACACCTTC	CSVGDRGYGYTF
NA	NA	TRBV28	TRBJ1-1	TGTGCCAGCAGTCTACTGCGGTTGAACACTGAAGCTTTCTTT	CASSLLRLNTEAFF
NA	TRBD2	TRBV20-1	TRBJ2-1	TGCAGTGCTAACGGACTAGCGGGAGGAGGGGGGTCCTACAATGAGCAGTTCTTC	CSANGLAGGGGSYNEQFF
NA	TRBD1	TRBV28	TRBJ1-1	TGTGCCAGCAGATCCGGACAGGGAGGGAAAACTGAAGCTTTCTTT	CASRSGQGGKTEAFF
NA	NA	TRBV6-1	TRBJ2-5	TGTGCCAGCAGTGAATTGGGCGGCGAGACCTTTCAAGAGACCCAGTACTTC	CASSELGGETFQETQYF
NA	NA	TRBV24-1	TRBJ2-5	TGTGCCACCAGTGACCCAAAGAATTTGGAGACCCAGTACTTC	CATSDPKNLETQYF
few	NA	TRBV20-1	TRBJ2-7	TGCAGTGCTCCACATCCCCCGTCCGGGACTCAGAGCTCCTACGAGCAGTACTTC	CSAPHPPSGTQSSYEQYF
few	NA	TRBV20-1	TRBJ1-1	TGCAGTGCTCCAACAGGGCCGAACACTGAAGCTTTCTTT	CSAPTGPNTEAFF
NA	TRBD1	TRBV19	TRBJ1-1	TGTGCCAGTAGTAGGGACAGATCGAACACTGAAGCTTTCTTT	CASSRDRSNTEAFF
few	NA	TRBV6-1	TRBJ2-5	TGTGCCAGCTGTCGGTTGATTCAAGAGACCCAGTACTTC	CASCRLIQETQYF
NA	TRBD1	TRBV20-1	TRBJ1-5	TGCAGTGCTAGGGGACAGGGACAACAGCCCCAGCATTTT	CSARGQGQQPQHF
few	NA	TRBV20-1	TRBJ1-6	TGCAGTGCTAGCCAGGGATATAATTCACCCCTCCACTTT	CSASQGYNSPLHF
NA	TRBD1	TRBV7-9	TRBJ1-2	TGTGCCAGCAGCCGACAGGGGTACACTAATGGCTACACCTTC	CASSRQGYTNGYTF
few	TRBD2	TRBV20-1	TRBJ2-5	TGCAGTGCTAGAGGAGAGGCGGGAGGATCATTTAAGACCCAGTACTTC	CSARGEAGGSFKTQYF
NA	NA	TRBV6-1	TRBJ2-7	TGTGCCAGCCAGACCAGGGCAGAATCCTACGAGCAGTACTTC	CASQTRAESYEQYF
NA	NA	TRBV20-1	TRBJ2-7	TGCAGTGCTAGAGGGGACGGTGAATCCTACGAGCAGTACTTC	CSARGDGESYEQYF
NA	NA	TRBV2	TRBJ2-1	TGTGCCAGCAGGGACAGTCAAGCCTACAATGAGCAGTTCTTC	CASRDSQAYNEQFF
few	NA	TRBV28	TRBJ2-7	TGTGCCAGCAGTTTAATACAGAAGTCCTACGAGCAGTACTTC	CASSLIQKSYEQYF
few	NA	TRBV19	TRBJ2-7	TGTGCCAGTAGTATAGTAGCACAGGGAGGGTACGAGCAGTACTTC	CASSIVAQGGYEQYF
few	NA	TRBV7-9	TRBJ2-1	TGTGCCAGCAGCTTAGCGGGTGACCGTGAGCAGTTCTTC	CASSLAGDREQFF
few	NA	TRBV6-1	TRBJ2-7	TGTGCCAGCAGTCGTTCCAGGGACGGGGATCAGTACTTC	CASSRSRDGDQYF
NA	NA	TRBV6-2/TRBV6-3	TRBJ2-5	TGTGCCAGCAGGCCGTTCGGGGGCCCGATATTCCAAGAGACCCAGTACTTC	CASRPFGGPIFQETQYF
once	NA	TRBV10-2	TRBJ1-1	TGCGCCAGCAGTGAGATTGGGTGGTTTGGTGACACTGAAGCTTTCTTT	CASSEIGWFGDTEAFF
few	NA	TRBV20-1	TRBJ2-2	TGCAGTGCTAGAGATCCTACCAGAGGGGAGCTGTTTTTT	CSARDPTRGELFF
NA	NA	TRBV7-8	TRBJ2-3	TGTGCCAGCAGCTTAGCCTCCTCAGATACGCAGTATTTT	CASSLASSDTQYF
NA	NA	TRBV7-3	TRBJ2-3	TGTGCCAGCAGCACTGGACATTCCGCCCGGGTGGATACGCAGTATTTT	CASSTGHSARVDTQYF